This T cell receptor (beta chain) was observed in a study of blood T cell repertoires in COVID-19. Background on the study: The study drew acute and convalescent COVID-19 samples from the United States, Italy and Spain. Nucleic acid was either cDNA or gDNA, and it came from T cells, B-cell-depleted T cells, or PBMCs.

CDR3 length: 16 amino acids. The V segment lost 2 bases and the J segment 8 bases; nucleotides outside the gene matches: 11. Germline lookup yields CDR1 WSHSY and CDR2 SAAADI. In the original workflow: Estimation of nucleated cell counts was performed using reference gene primer amplification. The table came from immunoSEQ multiplex PCR; TCRdb's copy has only in-frame clones and leaves some out. The V and J calls and clone size were taken over from that table, and D and trimming were inferred from the DNA. Found here are roughly 140,000 clones, roughly 88% of them singletons; the top ten hold 6.5% to 9%.

The TCR comes from a woman aged 45-60 years in a cohort sampled during active or convalescent COVID-19. The chain recombines TRBV10-2 with TRBJ2-1; 8 nucleotides match TRBD2. The sequenced sample was peripheral blood. The chain's CDR3 is CASSEGTSSVNDEQFF. The CDR3 DNA follows: TGCGCCAGCAGTGAGGGGACTAGTTCGGTAAACGATGAGCAGTTCTTC.